This entry is about one T cell receptor (beta chain). Its antigen is still unknown. The data are from a study of T cell repertoires in cytomegalovirus infection. TCRdb called the reads again in MiXCR, with one record for every CDR3 protein. The repertoire holds about 130,000 distinct CDR3 sequences, with 20% to 30% as singletons. V lost 4 bases and J lost 4, with 16 bases in between. Germline CDR1 and CDR2: SGHAT and FQNNGV. The CDR3 has 15 residues. V is TRBV11-2 and J is TRBJ1-1; D gene ambiguous. The clonotype originates from a human donor in good health (CMV status not recorded). Some clones in this sample may be carry-over from other donors' samples. Sequenced material: PBMCs, sequenced either directly or after in vitro stimulation (not recorded which). The CDR3 bases are TGTGCCAGCAGCTCCTTAGGCCACTCGGGCACTGAAGCTTTCTTT. Its translation is CASSSLGHSGTEAFF.